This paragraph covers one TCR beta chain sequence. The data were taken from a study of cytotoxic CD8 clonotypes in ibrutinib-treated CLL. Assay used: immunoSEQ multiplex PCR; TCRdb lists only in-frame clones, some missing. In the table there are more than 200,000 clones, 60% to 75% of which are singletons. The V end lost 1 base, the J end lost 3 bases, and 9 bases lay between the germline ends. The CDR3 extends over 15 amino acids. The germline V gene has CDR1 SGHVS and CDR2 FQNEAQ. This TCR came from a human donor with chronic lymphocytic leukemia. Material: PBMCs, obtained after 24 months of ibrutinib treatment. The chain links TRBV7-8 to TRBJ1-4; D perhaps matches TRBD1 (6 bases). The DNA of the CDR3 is TGTGCCAGCAGCTTAGAGGGGGTATCTAATGAAAAACTGTTTTTT. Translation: CASSLEGVSNEKLFF.